This T cell receptor (beta chain) was recovered during a study of blood T cell repertoires in COVID-19. As for the study in general: Both acute and convalescent COVID-19 samples were obtained from the United States, Italy and Spain.

The CDR3 has 16 amino acids. Germline V lookup: CDR1 SGHTA, CDR2 FQGNSA. V was pared by 1 base and J by 1 base, with 5 bases of the junction left unmatched. This clone was observed a few times. Original methodology: Nucleated cell counts were estimated from reference gene primer amplification. The method was immunoSEQ multiplex PCR; TCRdb's version includes in-frame clones alone and lacks a portion of them. The D gene and trimming were derived from the DNA, and the V and J assignments and clone size from that table. The sample contains 200,000 to 250,000 clones, roughly four fifths of which appear only once.

The sample taken for sequencing was peripheral blood. This sequence joins TRBV7-2 and TRBJ2-3, with 7 positions matching TRBD2. The receptor was derived from a middle-aged woman with acute or convalescent COVID-19. As DNA, the CDR3 is TGTGCCAGCAGCTTAGTGGGAGGGAGAGGCACAGATACGCAGTATTTT. Translated, it gives CASSLVGGRGTDTQYF.